This T cell receptor beta chain was recovered during a study of tissue T cells after allogeneic stem cell transplantation. Study findings and constraints: Across patients, clones rarely overlapped, yet motif clusters were shared tissue-specifically.

Points on this clone: Its antigen remains unknown.

Germline-derived CDR1 and CDR2 are MNHNS and SASEGT. The CDR3 contains 16 residues. J lost 1 base, V lost 1 base, and 6 bases had no gene match. Sequencing used immunoSEQ multiplex PCR; TCRdb keeps in-frame clones, though not all of them. The sample has 25,000 to 35,000 clones, over 75% seen once. The input for sequencing was blood, taken before transplantation. The J gene is TRBJ1-2, the V gene TRBV6-1, with 7 bases fitting TRBD1. The sequence came from a woman aged 18-49 years who later had graft-versus-host disease after an allogeneic stem cell transplant. CDR3 residues: CASSEEETGNNYGYTF. The DNA of the CDR3 is TGTGCCAGCAGTGAAGAGGAGACAGGGAATAACTATGGCTACACCTTC.